These T cell receptor beta chains were read from a single sample in a study of T-cell memory formation after mild COVID-19. TCRdb reprocessed the 5' RACE reads with MiXCR, giving one entry per CDR3 protein. The sample lists 450,000 to 700,000 distinct CDR3 sequences; around 17% were seen once. Sequenced: PBMCs or a T cell subset sorted from them (not recorded which). The receptors were gathered from an adult woman who had mild COVID-19 (a few samples of this study predate the infection). Cell type and time point are not known. Both conserved end residues are part of each CDR3. D genes are given only for firm matches. Clone size appears in some rows only: once, few, many, or a class for an expanded clone.

CDR3nt: TGTGCCAGTAGTACCAGGATAAACTATGGCTACACCTTC
CDR3aa: CASSTRINYGYTF
v_gene: TRBV19
abundance: few
d_gene: -
j_gene: TRBJ1-2

CDR3nt: TGTGCCAGCAGCTTGGGACAGGGGTCGGACACTGAAGCTTTCTTT
CDR3aa: CASSLGQGSDTEAFF
v_gene: TRBV7-9
abundance: -
d_gene: TRBD1
j_gene: TRBJ1-1

CDR3nt: TGTGCCAGCAGGCTTGGCGCGGGGGGGCAAGAGACCCAGTACTTC
CDR3aa: CASRLGAGGQETQYF
v_gene: TRBV12-3/TRBV12-4
abundance: -
d_gene: TRBD2
j_gene: TRBJ2-5

CDR3nt: TGTGCCAGCAGTTCTTGGACAGGGGGCTCCTACGAGCAGTACTTC
CDR3aa: CASSSWTGGSYEQYF
v_gene: TRBV27
abundance: -
d_gene: TRBD1
j_gene: TRBJ2-7

CDR3nt: TGCAGTGCTAGAGGGACTAGCGGGAGTGTCTCCGAGCAGTACTTC
CDR3aa: CSARGTSGSVSEQYF
v_gene: TRBV20-1
abundance: -
d_gene: TRBD2
j_gene: TRBJ2-7

CDR3nt: TGTGCCTGGAGTGTTTATCGTAGCGGGAGGGCCGGTGAGCAGTTCTTC
CDR3aa: CAWSVYRSGRAGEQFF
v_gene: TRBV30
abundance: -
d_gene: TRBD2
j_gene: TRBJ2-1

CDR3nt: TGCGCCAGCAGCCTCAGCTGGGCCCGGGAGACCCAGTACTTC
CDR3aa: CASSLSWARETQYF
v_gene: TRBV4-3
abundance: few
d_gene: -
j_gene: TRBJ2-5

CDR3nt: TGTGCCTGGAGTCCTGGACTAGCGGTGATCCAAGAGACCCAGTACTTC
CDR3aa: CAWSPGLAVIQETQYF
v_gene: TRBV30
abundance: few
d_gene: TRBD2
j_gene: TRBJ2-5

CDR3nt: TGTGCCAGCATCCGGGACAGGGGGCGCGTAGCGGTCCCCGAGCAGTTCTTC
CDR3aa: CASIRDRGRVAVPEQFF
v_gene: TRBV7-9
abundance: -
d_gene: TRBD1
j_gene: TRBJ2-1

CDR3nt: TGCAGTGCTAGAGGCGGGGCTCGCAATGAGCAGTTCTTC
CDR3aa: CSARGGARNEQFF
v_gene: TRBV20-1
abundance: -
d_gene: -
j_gene: TRBJ2-1

CDR3nt: TGTGCCACCAGCCGGGACTCAGCGAACACCGGGGAGCTGTTTTTT
CDR3aa: CATSRDSANTGELFF
v_gene: TRBV24-1
abundance: -
d_gene: -
j_gene: TRBJ2-2

CDR3nt: TGTGCCAGCAGCTCCTCTGGAGAGGGAGACGGGATCTACGAGCAGTACTTC
CDR3aa: CASSSSGEGDGIYEQYF
v_gene: TRBV7-9
abundance: -
d_gene: -
j_gene: TRBJ2-7

CDR3nt: TGTGCCAGCAGCCAAGTCCCAACGGGGAGCTCCTACGAGCAGTACTTC
CDR3aa: CASSQVPTGSSYEQYF
v_gene: TRBV3-1
abundance: few
d_gene: -
j_gene: TRBJ2-7

CDR3nt: TGTGCCAGCAGCCTGTCCCCGGACAGCCAAAACATTCAGTACTTC
CDR3aa: CASSLSPDSQNIQYF
v_gene: TRBV12-3/TRBV12-4
abundance: few
d_gene: -
j_gene: TRBJ2-4

CDR3nt: TGTGCCAGCTCACCACCGAATAGGGCCGCGAACACTGAAGCTTTCTTT
CDR3aa: CASSPPNRAANTEAFF
v_gene: TRBV18
abundance: few
d_gene: -
j_gene: TRBJ1-1

CDR3nt: TGTGCCAGCAGTTCCCGTATCACGGCCTACGAGCAGTACTTC
CDR3aa: CASSSRITAYEQYF
v_gene: TRBV12-3/TRBV12-4
abundance: many
d_gene: -
j_gene: TRBJ2-7

CDR3nt: TGTGCCAGCAGCCAAGGTTTAGCGGGAGGGCCGGACGAGCAGTACTTC
CDR3aa: CASSQGLAGGPDEQYF
v_gene: TRBV4-2
abundance: -
d_gene: TRBD2
j_gene: TRBJ2-7

CDR3nt: TGTGCCAGCAGCTTTCAGGGGGGCGAGCCCCAGCATTTT
CDR3aa: CASSFQGGEPQHF
v_gene: TRBV7-9
abundance: few
d_gene: TRBD1
j_gene: TRBJ1-5

CDR3nt: TGTGCCAGCGGCAGGCAGGGGGCTCTTTACGAGCAGTACTTC
CDR3aa: CASGRQGALYEQYF
v_gene: TRBV6-1
abundance: -
d_gene: TRBD1
j_gene: TRBJ2-7

CDR3nt: TGTGCCAGCAGTTCCAGGGCTTTGGGAACTGAAGCTTTCTTT
CDR3aa: CASSSRALGTEAFF
v_gene: TRBV28
abundance: few
d_gene: -
j_gene: TRBJ1-1

CDR3nt: TGTGCCACCAGTAAGGGACAGGGAAACACCGGGGAGCTGTTTTTT
CDR3aa: CATSKGQGNTGELFF
v_gene: TRBV24-1
abundance: few
d_gene: TRBD1
j_gene: TRBJ2-2

CDR3nt: TGTGCCACCAGTGATCCGACGACTAGCGGGGGGCTTAACACCGGGGAGCTGTTTTTT
CDR3aa: CATSDPTTSGGLNTGELFF
v_gene: TRBV24-1
abundance: -
d_gene: TRBD2
j_gene: TRBJ2-2

CDR3nt: TGTGCCAGCAGCCAAGGGACTACCCCTCAAGAGACCCAGTACTTC
CDR3aa: CASSQGTTPQETQYF
v_gene: TRBV3-1
abundance: -
d_gene: -
j_gene: TRBJ2-5

CDR3nt: TGTGCCAGTCCCAAGGTAGCGGGGGCCTGTGAAGATACGCAGTATTTT
CDR3aa: CASPKVAGACEDTQYF
v_gene: TRBV27
abundance: few
d_gene: TRBD2
j_gene: TRBJ2-3

CDR3nt: TGTGCCAGCAGCTTAATCGCTACAGATACGCAGTATTTT
CDR3aa: CASSLIATDTQYF
v_gene: TRBV7-3
abundance: -
d_gene: -
j_gene: TRBJ2-3

CDR3nt: TGTGCCATCAGTACAGGGGGCCCCTACGAGCAGTACTTC
CDR3aa: CAISTGGPYEQYF
v_gene: TRBV10-3
abundance: few
d_gene: TRBD1
j_gene: TRBJ2-7

CDR3nt: TGTGCCACCAGTGATCCGACAGAATCGGAGACCCAGTACTTC
CDR3aa: CATSDPTESETQYF
v_gene: TRBV24-1
abundance: -
d_gene: -
j_gene: TRBJ2-5

CDR3nt: TGTGCCAGCTCACTCTGGGGGACAGGGAAGGAGACCCAGTACTTC
CDR3aa: CASSLWGTGKETQYF
v_gene: TRBV18
abundance: -
d_gene: TRBD1
j_gene: TRBJ2-5

CDR3nt: TGTGCCAGCAGCTTACCCCCAGGGGTTGGGGCCAACGTCCTGACTTTC
CDR3aa: CASSLPPGVGANVLTF
v_gene: TRBV7-9
abundance: -
d_gene: -
j_gene: TRBJ2-6

CDR3nt: TGCAGCGTTGAAGGACTAGCGGGAGTCTACGAGCAGTACTTC
CDR3aa: CSVEGLAGVYEQYF
v_gene: TRBV29-1
abundance: -
d_gene: TRBD2
j_gene: TRBJ2-7

CDR3nt: TGCAGTGCTAGAGATCGGTCCGGGAGGGGTTACAATGAGCAGTTCTTC
CDR3aa: CSARDRSGRGYNEQFF
v_gene: TRBV20-1
abundance: many
d_gene: TRBD2
j_gene: TRBJ2-1

CDR3nt: TGTGCCTGGAGTGATATGGGAAACACCATATATTTT
CDR3aa: CAWSDMGNTIYF
v_gene: TRBV30
abundance: few
d_gene: -
j_gene: TRBJ1-3

CDR3nt: TGCAGTGCCTCGTTCGGAACGAACACTGAAGCTTTCTTT
CDR3aa: CSASFGTNTEAFF
v_gene: TRBV20-1
abundance: few
d_gene: -
j_gene: TRBJ1-1

CDR3nt: TGTGCCAGCAGTTACAGCGGGGCGAACACCGGGGAGCTGTTTTTT
CDR3aa: CASSYSGANTGELFF
v_gene: TRBV6-5
abundance: many
d_gene: TRBD2
j_gene: TRBJ2-2

CDR3nt: TGTGCCAGCAGTCTGAGACTAGCGGGGGGGCTAGAGACCCAGTACTTC
CDR3aa: CASSLRLAGGLETQYF
v_gene: TRBV6-5
abundance: -
d_gene: TRBD2
j_gene: TRBJ2-5

CDR3nt: TGTGCCAGCAGGCCACGGACAGGGTCGAACTATGGCTACACCTTC
CDR3aa: CASRPRTGSNYGYTF
v_gene: TRBV6-5
abundance: -
d_gene: TRBD1
j_gene: TRBJ1-2